The 8 T cell receptor beta chains listed next were all sequenced from one sample in a study of cytomegalovirus exposure and HLA in healthy donors. The PCR ran on 60 Vbeta and 13 Jbeta primers. The assay was immunoSEQ multiplex PCR, and TCRdb's table has in-frame clones only and misses some. Here the sample spans around 180,000 clones, roughly 87% being singletons. Sequencing was carried out using PBMCs. Receptors were obtained from a woman aged 45-65 years in good health and CMV-seronegative.

The chain carries TRBV10-3 and TRBJ1-3, with 7 positions matching TRBD1. The CDR3 is made up of 14 amino acids. Germline assignment: CDR1 ENHRY and CDR2 SYGVKD. Trimming took 10 bases from V and 1 from J; bases not matched to a gene: 7. The CDR3, as DNA: TGTGCCACGTACAGGGGTACATCTGGAAACACCATATATTTT. It is translated as CATYRGTSGNTIYF.

V is TRBV11-2 and J is TRBJ2-7; D perhaps matches TRBD1 (5 bases). Germline assignment: CDR1 SGHAT and CDR2 FQNNGV. Trimming took 1 base from V and 2 from J, leaving 9 bases between them. This CDR3 contains 14 residues. The CDR3 protein is CASSLGVRAYEQYF. The CDR3 DNA is TGTGCCAGCAGCTTAGGGGTCAGGGCCTACGAGCAGTACTTC.

The chain links TRBV5-1 to TRBJ1-2; 10 bases line up with TRBD1. The CDR3 has 15 amino acids. Losses at the gene ends were 4 bases for V and 1 base for J; bases not matched to a gene: 4. Germline V gives CDR1 SGHRS, CDR2 YFSETQ. Written as DNA, the CDR3 is TGCGCCAGCAGCCCAGGGACAGGGGATAACTATGGCTACACCTTC. Amino acid sequence: CASSPGTGDNYGYTF.

The chain couples TRBV5-4 to TRBJ2-2, with TRBD2 matching over 11 bases. Germline assignment: CDR1 SGHNT and CDR2 YYREEE (reference sequence). V shed 2 bases and J 2 bases; nucleotides not matched to a gene: 8. CDR3 size: 18 residues. The CDR3 here is CASSLASGRSENTGELFF. CDR3 in DNA: TGTGCCAGCAGCTTAGCTAGCGGGAGGAGTGAAAACACCGGGGAGCTGTTTTTT. Supplemented by reference TRBV5-4 and TRBJ2-2, the full variable domain reads ETGVTQSPTHLIKTRGQQVTLRCSSQSGHNTVSWYQQALGQGPQFIFQYYREEENGRGNFPPRFSGLQFPNYSSELNVNALELDDSALYLCASSLASGRSENTGELFFGEGSRLTVL.

This chain links TRBV5-1 with TRBJ2-7; TRBD1 matches at 8 bases. Per the germline V gene, CDR1 is SGHRS and CDR2 is YFSETQ. The CDR3 covers 16 residues. V gave up 4 bases and J gave up 0 bases; unmatched junction bases: 9. The CDR3 is CASSAGTGGNSYEQYF. CDR3 bases: TGCGCCAGCAGCGCGGGTACAGGGGGAAACTCCTACGAGCAGTACTTC.

This clone was detected a few times. The chain combines TRBV19 with TRBJ2-1, with a tentative D call TRBD2 (6 bases). CDR1 and CDR2 from the germline V gene are LNHDA and SQIVND (reference sequence). V was trimmed by 7 bases and J by 8 bases, leaving 15 bases between them. The CDR3 is 13 residues long. The CDR3 reads CASTPGEPHEQFF. The CDR3 nucleotides are TGTGCCAGTACCCCGGGAGAGCCCCATGAGCAGTTCTTC.

The J gene is TRBJ1-2, the V gene TRBV28, with 9 bases fitting TRBD1. CDR1 is MDHEN, CDR2 SYDVKM, per germline. The J segment lost 6 bases and the V segment lost 3 bases, leaving 11 bases of the junction unmatched. This CDR3 spans 16 amino acids. CDR3 nucleotides: TGTGCCAGCAGTTTGATGCCCGGGACAGGGAAGGATGGCTACACCTTC. It codes for CASSLMPGTGKDGYTF.

The chain has TRBV7-9 and TRBJ1-2, with 9 nucleotides matching TRBD1. CDR3 length equals 14 residues. The junction had 5 bases not matched to a gene; V was cut back by 5 bases and J by 4 bases. From germline, CDR1 is SEHNR and CDR2 FQNEAQ (reference sequence). The CDR3 reads CASSRDRVPYGYTF. The CDR3 bases are TGTGCCAGCAGCCGGGACAGGGTACCCTATGGCTACACCTTC.